A selection of T cell receptor beta chains follows, all from one sample in a study of siplizumab effects on memory and regulatory T cells. Sequenced by immunoSEQ multiplex PCR; TCRdb stores in-frame clones only, minus some. The sample yields some 40,000 clones, around 92% seen once. Sequencing input: naive CD4+ T cells sorted from blood. These receptor sequences come from a human donor in good health. The CDR3 runs from the conserved cysteine through the conserved F or W. The D gene is left open where the match is weak. Size is omitted from some rows. Given values are once, few, many or a class for expanded clones.

>NA|TRBJ1-2|TRBV6-1|NA
CASSEAQGNYGYTF
TGTGCCAGCAGTGAAGCGCAGGGTAACTATGGCTACACCTTC
>once|TRBJ2-3|TRBV5-6|NA
CASSFVGIRADTQYF
TGTGCCAGCAGCTTCGTAGGGATCCGAGCAGATACGCAGTATTTT
>NA|TRBJ2-3|TRBV5-1|NA
CASGLRRVGLTDTQYF
TGCGCCAGCGGACTGCGACGGGTTGGACTGACAGATACGCAGTATTTT
>NA|TRBJ1-5|TRBV4-2|NA
CASSQEGISNQPQHF
TGTGCCAGCAGCCAAGAAGGAATTAGCAATCAGCCCCAGCATTTT
>NA|TRBJ1-1|TRBV10-3|NA
CAISEALLNTEAFF
TGTGCCATCAGTGAGGCGCTTCTGAACACTGAAGCTTTCTTT
>NA|TRBJ1-2|TRBV5-1|NA
CASSWRDFYGYTF
TGCGCCAGCAGCTGGAGGGACTTCTATGGCTACACCTTC
>NA|TRBJ2-2|TRBV10-3|TRBD2
CAIRTSGNTGELFF
TGTGCCATCAGGACTAGCGGGAACACCGGGGAGCTGTTTTTT
>NA|TRBJ1-2|TRBV15|NA
CATSESTGRNYGYTF
TGTGCCACCAGCGAAAGTACAGGGCGCAACTATGGCTACACCTTC
>once|TRBJ2-7|TRBV6-5|TRBD2
CASSYSGGRARGEQYF
TGTGCCAGCAGTTACTCGGGCGGGAGGGCCCGCGGAGAGCAGTACTTC
>NA|TRBJ2-7|TRBV6-6|TRBD1
CASKPTDRGVSYEQYF
TGTGCCAGCAAGCCTACCGACAGGGGCGTCTCCTACGAGCAGTACTTC
>NA|TRBJ2-1|TRBV25-1|NA
CASSEVPLDEQFF
TGTGCCAGCAGTGAAGTACCCCTCGATGAGCAGTTCTTC
>NA|TRBJ2-1|TRBV7-6|TRBD2
CASSLGGTSSYNEQFF
TGTGCCAGCAGCTTGGGGGGGACTAGCTCCTACAATGAGCAGTTCTTC
>NA|TRBJ1-1|TRBV18|NA
CASSPGLNTEAFF
TGTGCCAGCTCACCAGGGCTGAACACTGAAGCTTTCTTT
>NA|TRBJ1-2|TRBV7-2|NA
CASSSVPGAQGGDGYTF
TGTGCCAGCAGCTCAGTTCCGGGGGCACAGGGCGGGGATGGCTACACCTTC
>NA|TRBJ2-7|TRBV19|NA
CASSIRGQIYEQYF
TGTGCCAGTAGTATAAGGGGACAAATCTACGAGCAGTACTTC
>few|TRBJ1-2|TRBV4-2|NA
CASSQDNGNYGYTF
TGTGCCAGCAGCCAAGATAATGGGAACTATGGCTACACCTTC
>NA|TRBJ1-2|TRBV6-5|NA
CASSYSAQMAFYGYTF
TGTGCCAGCAGTTACTCCGCCCAGATGGCCTTCTATGGCTACACCTTC
>NA|TRBJ2-6|TRBV19|NA
CASSIGGDGANVLTF
TGTGCCAGTAGTATCGGCGGGGACGGGGCCAACGTCCTGACTTTC
>NA|TRBJ1-1|TRBV7-9|NA
CASSLTGTQNTEAFF
TGTGCCAGCAGCTTAACCGGGACCCAGAACACTGAAGCTTTCTTT
>NA|TRBJ1-5|TRBV10-2|TRBD1
CASSAGTGNQPQHF
TGCGCCAGCAGTGCTGGGACAGGAAATCAGCCCCAGCATTTT
>NA|TRBJ2-7|TRBV27|NA
CASRRSLGPLGQGILAGLEQYF
TGTGCCAGCAGACGAAGCCTAGGGCCTCTTGGACAGGGTATCCTAGCGGGGCTAGAGCAGTACTTC
>NA|TRBJ2-3|TRBV5-4|TRBD2
CASSRLKAGVTDTQYF
TGTGCCAGCAGCCGATTGAAAGCGGGGGTCACAGATACGCAGTATTTT
>NA|TRBJ1-5|TRBV2|TRBD1
CATKPDRGSNQPQHF
TGTGCCACCAAACCCGACAGGGGTAGCAATCAGCCCCAGCATTTT
>NA|TRBJ2-7|TRBV4-1|NA
CASSQVRTSYPDEQYF
TGCGCCAGCAGCCAAGTACGGACATCCTACCCAGACGAGCAGTACTTC
>NA|TRBJ1-6|TRBV4-1|NA
CASSPYNSPLHF
TGCGCCAGCAGCCCTTACAATTCACCCCTCCACTTT
>NA|TRBJ2-5|TRBV2|TRBD1
CASREQGIQETQYF
TGTGCCAGCAGGGAACAGGGGATCCAAGAGACCCAGTACTTC
>NA|TRBJ2-1|TRBV11-2|TRBD2
CASRGTSGLYNEQFF
TGTGCCAGCAGGGGGACTAGCGGCCTCTACAATGAGCAGTTCTTC
>NA|TRBJ2-1|TRBV5-6|TRBD2
CASTLTTSGSRSYNEQFF
TGTGCCAGCACCCTTACAACGAGCGGGAGTCGTTCCTACAATGAGCAGTTCTTC
>NA|TRBJ1-2|TRBV14|NA
CAHNYGYTF
TGTGCCCATAACTATGGCTACACCTTC
>NA|TRBJ2-3|TRBV15|TRBD2
CATSRPGLAGVLGGTDTQYF
TGTGCCACCAGCAGACCGGGACTAGCGGGAGTGCTGGGTGGGACAGATACGCAGTATTTT
>NA|TRBJ1-2|TRBV5-1|TRBD1
CASSLVGTEAYGYTF
TGCGCCAGCAGCTTGGTCGGGACAGAGGCCTATGGCTACACCTTC
>once|TRBJ1-2|TRBV6-5|NA
CASSYSRYANYGYTF
TGTGCCAGCAGTTACTCGAGGTATGCCAACTATGGCTACACCTTC
>NA|TRBJ2-2|TRBV7-9|NA
CASSLASASNTGELFF
TGTGCCAGCAGCTTAGCGTCGGCCTCAAACACCGGGGAGCTGTTTTTT
>NA|TRBJ2-3|TRBV5-1|NA
CASSRGSDTQYF
TGCGCCAGCAGCCGAGGATCAGATACGCAGTATTTT
>once|TRBJ2-1|TRBV9|NA
CASSVAASEQFF
TGTGCCAGCAGCGTAGCCGCGTCTGAGCAGTTCTTC
>NA|TRBJ2-3|TRBV4-2|NA
CASSQAEAGTADTQYF
TGTGCCAGCAGCCAAGCGGAGGCAGGCACGGCAGATACGCAGTATTTT
>NA|TRBJ1-3|TRBV7-9|NA
CASSPRDTIYF
TGTGCCAGCAGCCCGCGCGACACCATATATTTT
>NA|TRBJ2-5|TRBV11-2|TRBD2
CASSLDGGAGETQYF
TGTGCCAGCAGCTTAGATGGGGGAGCGGGGGAGACCCAGTACTTC
>NA|TRBJ2-7|TRBV7-9|TRBD2
CASMRTSGLFEQYF
TGTGCCAGCATGCGAACTAGCGGGTTGTTCGAGCAGTACTTC
>NA|TRBJ1-2|TRBV5-4|NA
CASSLNQGYGYTF
TGTGCCAGCAGCTTGAACCAGGGATATGGCTACACCTTC
>NA|TRBJ2-1|TRBV7-8|TRBD2
CASRVAGWQFF
TGTGCCAGCAGAGTAGCGGGGTGGCAGTTCTTC
>NA|TRBJ2-1|TRBV9|TRBD2
CASSLQPGLAGVMVVDEQFF
TGTGCCAGCAGCCTTCAACCGGGACTAGCGGGAGTTATGGTGGTCGATGAGCAGTTCTTC
>NA|TRBJ1-1|TRBV7-9|NA
CASSFLEGSRTEAFF
TGTGCCAGCAGCTTTTTAGAAGGGTCACGTACTGAAGCTTTCTTT
>NA|TRBJ2-5|TRBV14|TRBD1
CASSQVDRGWETQYF
TGTGCCAGCAGCCAAGTTGACAGGGGATGGGAGACCCAGTACTTC
>NA|TRBJ2-1|TRBV6-5|TRBD1
CASSYRDRGAYEQFF
TGTGCCAGCAGTTACCGGGACAGGGGGGCATATGAGCAGTTCTTC
>NA|TRBJ1-1|TRBV5-1|NA
CASSPRGAVTEAFF
TGCGCCAGCAGCCCCCGGGGGGCGGTGACTGAAGCTTTCTTT
>NA|TRBJ1-1|TRBV27|NA
CASSLSIRSRAEAFF
TGTGCCAGCAGTTTATCGATCAGGAGCCGCGCCGAAGCTTTCTTT
>NA|TRBJ2-7|TRBV5-1|TRBD2
CASSFLAGPYEQYF
TGCGCCAGCAGCTTTTTAGCGGGCCCCTACGAGCAGTACTTC
>NA|TRBJ1-4|TRBV5-1|NA
CASSLDFMAVREKLFF
TGCGCCAGCAGCTTGGATTTCATGGCCGTTAGGGAAAAACTGTTTTTT
>few|TRBJ2-2|TRBV18|NA
CASSPRLAGAGELFF
TGTGCCAGCTCACCACGCCTAGCCGGGGCCGGGGAGCTGTTTTTT
>once|TRBJ2-7|TRBV5-4|TRBD2
CASSQTGGKQYF
TGTGCCAGCAGCCAAACGGGGGGAAAGCAGTACTTC
>NA|TRBJ1-1|TRBV6-1|NA
CASRGGQNTEAFF
TGTGCCAGCAGGGGGGGGCAGAACACTGAAGCTTTCTTT
>NA|TRBJ1-1|TRBV25-1|NA
CASSVGQPNTEAFF
TGTGCCAGCAGTGTTGGACAGCCGAACACTGAAGCTTTCTTT
>NA|TRBJ2-7|TRBV6-6|NA
CASSSGDTQYEQYF
TGTGCCAGCAGCTCCGGAGACACCCAATACGAGCAGTACTTC
>NA|TRBJ1-3|TRBV4-1|TRBD1
CASSQPGQGIYTIYF
TGCGCCAGCAGCCAACCAGGACAGGGCATATACACCATATATTTT
>few|TRBJ1-5|TRBV28|NA
CASSGGSHQPQHF
TGTGCCAGCAGTGGGGGGTCCCATCAGCCCCAGCATTTT